In this sample, the clone carrying this T cell receptor beta chain turned up a few times. This sample was included in a study of blood T cells in healthy people across ages. Sample-barcoded 5' priming and a J-beta primer mix drove a second PCR of roughly 7 to 11 cycles. Using its own MiXCR run on the 5' RACE reads, TCRdb lists one record per CDR3 protein. The top ten clones hold 20% to 25% of a sample with fewer than 2 million distinct CDR3 sequences, about two fifths of them seen once. The V and J ends lost 0 bases and 3 bases respectively, with 12 bases between them. CDR1 and CDR2 from the germline V gene are LNHNV and YYDKDF (reference sequence). CDR3 length: 16 amino acids.

Sequenced input: blood. This chain connects TRBV15 to TRBJ2-1; tentative D call: TRBD2 (6 bases). This TCR came from a human donor in good health. The CDR3 reads CATSRDRAGIYNEQFF. The CDR3 DNA sequence: TGTGCCACCAGCAGAGATCGGGCGGGAATCTACAATGAGCAGTTCTTC.